This T cell receptor (beta chain) originates from a study of T cells in Graves' hyperthyroidism and ophthalmopathy. Germline CDR1 is MGHRA and CDR2 is YSYEKL. V was cut by 1 base and J by 5 bases, with 14 bases left in between. CDR3 length: 16 residues. Overall study results and limits: Appearing also in blood were most of the thyroid clonotypes expanded above 0.001.

About this clonotype: As yet, its antigen is unknown.

The study excluded patients with uncontrolled infection, other autoimmune disease, pregnancy or lactation. RNA transcripts provided the source from which TCR beta CDR3 regions were amplified. The HTBI set primed first-round TCR CDR3 RT-PCR. One entry per CDR3 protein, called by TCRdb with MiXCR from the multiplex PCR reads. The sample lists more than 300,000 distinct CDR3 sequences, approximately 17% occurring once. The material sequenced was blood. The chain employs TRBV4-1 and TRBJ1-4; no definite D call. This TCR was sampled from a man between 18 and 29 years old with Graves' ophthalmopathy. The CDR3 sequence is CASSQVQGDMNEKLFF. The CDR3 DNA is TGCGCCAGCAGCCAAGTACAAGGCGATATGAATGAAAAACTGTTTTTT.